These 17 T cell receptor beta chains were sequenced from one sample in a study of T cell repertoires in ileal Crohn's disease. Regarding time point: inflamed ileum from the surgical specimen. Assay: immunoSEQ multiplex PCR; the TCRdb copy retains only in-frame clones and omits some. The data contain about 8,000 clones, 85% of them singletons. The source material was ileal tissue. The receptors shown here come from an adult with Crohn's disease.

The chain has TRBV19 and TRBJ2-1; no reliable D call. Trimming removed 3 bases from V and 3 bases from J, with 12 bases in between. The V gene's germline CDR1 is LNHDA and CDR2 SQIVND (reference sequence). This CDR3 has 15 residues. The CDR3 nucleotides read TGTGCCAGTAGTATCGACGGAGTCGGCTACAATGAGCAGTTCTTC. Translation gives CASSIDGVGYNEQFF.

The chain links TRBV5-8 to TRBJ1-1; D remains unclear. V lost 1 base and J lost 1, with 11 bases in between. The length of the CDR3 is 15 residues. Germline assignment: CDR1 SGHTS and CDR2 YDEGEE. The CDR3 sequence is CASSLRTSGNTEAFF. Here the CDR3 DNA reads TGTGCCAGCAGCTTGAGGACCTCGGGGAACACTGAAGCTTTCTTT.

The V call is TRBV9, the J call TRBJ1-4; TRBD1 matches at 8 bases. Germline CDR1 is SGDLS and CDR2 is YYNGEE. This CDR3 is built from 15 residues. V lost 2 bases to trimming and J lost 8 bases; unmatched junction nucleotides: 8. The CDR3 DNA sequence: TGTGCCAGCAGCGTCGCGGGGGGGGACAGGGAAAAACTGTTTTTT. This sequence encodes CASSVAGGDREKLFF. Based on the CDR3 plus reference TRBV9 and TRBJ1-4, the full variable domain is DSGVTQTPKHLITATGQRVTLRCSPRSGDLSVYWYQQSLDQGLQFLIQYYNGEERAKGNILERFSAQQFPDLHSELNLSSLELGDSALYFCASSVAGGDREKLFFGSGTQLSVL.

This chain joins TRBV14 and TRBJ2-1; a possible D gene is TRBD1 (6 bases). This CDR3 has 13 residues. Germline loops: CDR1 SGHDN, CDR2 FVKESK. Trimming removed 8 bases at V and 3 bases at J, with 11 bases between. CDR3 loop: CASDRGNYNEQFF. The CDR3 DNA reads TGTGCCAGCGATAGGGGGAACTACAATGAGCAGTTCTTC.

The chain has TRBV6-1 and TRBJ2-6; 12 nucleotides align to TRBD2. The length of the CDR3 is 21 residues. V trimming: 4 bases; J trimming: 1 base; junction bases outside the gene matches: 14. CDR1 is MNHNS and CDR2 is SASEGT in the germline V gene. For the CDR3, the DNA is TGTGCCAGCAGTGTAGCGGCTAGCGGGGGGGTGGCCCCATCTGGGGCCAACGTCCTGACTTTC. Protein sequence: CASSVAASGGVAPSGANVLTF.

This clone was counted once. In DNA form, the CDR3 reads TGTGCCAGCAGCCCCGGAAGGGCCGACCAAGAGACCCAGTACTTC. Translating gives CASSPGRADQETQYF. The chain recombines TRBV11-1 with TRBJ2-5, with D unresolved. Trimming shortened V by 5 bases and J by 0 bases, and 13 bases separated the two germline ends. This CDR3 is 15 amino acids long. Germline V gives CDR1 SGHAT, CDR2 FQDESV (reference sequence).

The rearrangement joins TRBV28 to TRBJ2-1; the D is unclear. The CDR3 has 13 residues. The ends were cut back, 4 bases at V and 6 bases at J, with 10 bases in the middle. CDR1 is MDHEN, CDR2 SYDVKM, per germline. The CDR3 loop is CASSSLMFNEQFF. CDR3 nucleotides: TGTGCCAGCAGTTCTCTTATGTTCAATGAGCAGTTCTTC.

CDR3 nucleotides: TGTGCCAGCAGCTTCACAGCGGTGGGTGAAAAACTGTTTTTT. Protein: CASSFTAVGEKLFF. The chain uses TRBV5-8 and TRBJ1-4, with no clear D. The CDR3 runs to 14 residues. The V end lost 2 bases, the J end lost 7 bases, and 12 bases lay between the germline ends. Germline CDR1 and CDR2: SGHTS and YDEGEE.

The V gene is TRBV29-1, the J gene TRBJ2-7; D is perhaps TRBD1 or TRBD2 (5 bases each). The V gene's germline CDR1 is SQVTM and CDR2 ANQGSEA. The CDR3 runs 16 residues. Trimming shortened V by 0 bases and J by 3 bases, and 18 bases separated the two germline ends. The CDR3 DNA reads as TGCAGCGTTGAAGATCCGGGTGGTGGGGGATTCTACGAGCAGTACTTC. Translating it yields CSVEDPGGGGFYEQYF.

In its sample, this clone was seen a few times. The rearrangement links TRBV5-4 to TRBJ1-1, with a weak D call TRBD1 (5 bases). The CDR3 extends over 13 amino acids. Trimming shortened V by 10 bases and J by 0 bases, and 13 bases separated the two germline ends. Germline values: CDR1 SGHNT, CDR2 YYREEE (reference sequence). The CDR3 here is CAGRQRMNTEAFF. Here the CDR3 DNA reads TGTGCCGGAAGACAGAGGATGAACACTGAAGCTTTCTTT.

This chain uses TRBV6-5 with TRBJ2-4, with unresolved D. The germline V gene encodes CDR1 MNHEY and CDR2 SVGAGI. V lost 0 bases to trimming and J lost 0 bases, with 6 bases between them. The CDR3 spans 15 residues. The CDR3 here is CASSYSWLAKNIQYF. The CDR3 nucleotides read TGTGCCAGCAGTTACTCTTGGCTAGCCAAAAACATTCAGTACTTC.

This sequence joins TRBV11-3 and TRBJ1-1, with D possibly matching TRBD1 (5 bases). CDR3 length: 13 residues. V was pared by 4 bases and J by 4 bases, with 10 bases between. From germline, CDR1 is SGHNT and CDR2 YENEEA. The CDR3 nucleotides are TGTGCCAGCAGCTGGGGCGGGGGCACTGAAGCTTTCTTT. Translating gives CASSWGGGTEAFF.

CDR3 coding DNA: TGTGCCAGCAGTCTCGGGACAGTGGATAGCAATCAGCCCCAGCATTTT. Protein sequence: CASSLGTVDSNQPQHF. This chain links TRBV28 with TRBJ1-5; 7 positions agree with TRBD1. After removal of 5 bases from V and 0 bases from J, the junction contained 7 bases not matched to a gene. CDR3 size: 16 residues. Germline V gene lookup returns CDR1 MDHEN and CDR2 SYDVKM.

This chain joins TRBV7-2 and TRBJ1-1, with unresolved D. Per germline, CDR1 SGHTA and CDR2 FQGNSA. The V and J ends lost 5 bases and 2 bases respectively, with 12 bases between them. This CDR3 has 14 residues. CDR3 in amino acids: CASSNLKINTEAFF. The CDR3 bases are TGTGCCAGCAGCAATCTCAAGATTAACACTGAAGCTTTCTTT.

As to this clone: The junction differs from germline at one of its ends, possibly a read error. The chain recombines TRBV11-2 with TRBJ2-1, with D possibly being TRBD1 or TRBD2 (6 bases each). CDR3 size: 13 residues. The V gene's germline CDR1 is SGHAT and CDR2 FQNNGV. CDR3 coding DNA: TGTGCCAGCAGCATAGACGGGGGCTATGAGCAGTTCTTC. Translation: CASSIDGGYEQFF.

This chain links TRBV7-6 with TRBJ2-1; no definite D call. Trimming removed 0 bases at V and 5 bases at J, with 11 bases between. The CDR3 is 15 residues long. CDR1 SGHVS and CDR2 FNYEAQ come from the germline V gene. The CDR3 spells CASSLAHGANNEQFF. The CDR3 nucleotides are TGTGCCAGCAGCTTAGCGCACGGCGCTAACAATGAGCAGTTCTTC. The whole variable domain, filled in from reference TRBV7-6 and TRBJ2-1, reads GAGVSQSPRYKVTKRGQDVALRCDPISGHVSLYWYRQALGQGPEFLTYFNYEAQQDKSGLPNDRFSAERPEGSISTLTIQRTEQRDSAMYRCASSLAHGANNEQFFGPGTRLTVL.

The V call is TRBV4-2, the J call TRBJ1-6; D remains ambiguous. Looked up from germline, CDR1 is LGHNA and CDR2 is YNFKEQ. This CDR3 is 15 amino acids long. Trimming stripped 0 bases from V and 9 bases from J, with 12 bases between. The CDR3: CASSQEMWAGSPLHF. Written as DNA, the CDR3 is TGTGCCAGCAGCCAAGAAATGTGGGCTGGTTCACCCCTCCACTTT.